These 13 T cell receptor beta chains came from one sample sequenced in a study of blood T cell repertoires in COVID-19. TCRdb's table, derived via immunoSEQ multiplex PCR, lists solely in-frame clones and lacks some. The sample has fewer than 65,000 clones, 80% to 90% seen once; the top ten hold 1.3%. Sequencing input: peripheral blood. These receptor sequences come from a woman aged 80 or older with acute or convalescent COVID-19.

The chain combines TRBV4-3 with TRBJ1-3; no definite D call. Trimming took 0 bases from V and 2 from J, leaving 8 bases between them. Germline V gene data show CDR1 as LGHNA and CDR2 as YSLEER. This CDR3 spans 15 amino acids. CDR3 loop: CASSQEPAAGNTIYF. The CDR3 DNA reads TGCGCCAGCAGCCAAGAACCGGCGGCTGGAAACACCATATATTTT.

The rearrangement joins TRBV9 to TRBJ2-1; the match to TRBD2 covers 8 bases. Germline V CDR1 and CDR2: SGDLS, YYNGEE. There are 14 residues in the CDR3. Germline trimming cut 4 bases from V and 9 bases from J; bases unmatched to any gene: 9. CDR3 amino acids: CASSLSGTFGEQFF. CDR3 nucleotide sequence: TGTGCCAGCAGCCTTAGCGGGACATTCGGTGAGCAGTTCTTC.

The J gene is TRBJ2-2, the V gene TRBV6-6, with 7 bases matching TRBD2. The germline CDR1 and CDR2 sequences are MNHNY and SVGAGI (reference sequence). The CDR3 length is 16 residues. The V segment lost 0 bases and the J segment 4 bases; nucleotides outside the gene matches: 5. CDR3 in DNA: TGTGCCAGCAGTTACTCGAGTGTAGCGGGCACCGGGGAGCTGTTTTTT. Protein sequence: CASSYSSVAGTGELFF.

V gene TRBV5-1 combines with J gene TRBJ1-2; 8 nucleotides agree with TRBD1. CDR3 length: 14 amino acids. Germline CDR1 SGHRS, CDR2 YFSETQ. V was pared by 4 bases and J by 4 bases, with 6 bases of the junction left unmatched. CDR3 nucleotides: TGCGCCAGCAGCCCTCGGACAGGGAGCTATGGCTACACCTTC. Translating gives CASSPRTGSYGYTF.

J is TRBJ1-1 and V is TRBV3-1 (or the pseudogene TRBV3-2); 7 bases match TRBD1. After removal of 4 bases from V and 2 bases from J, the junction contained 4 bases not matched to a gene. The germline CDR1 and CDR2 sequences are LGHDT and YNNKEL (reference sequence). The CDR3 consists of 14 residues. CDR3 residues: CASSPQGLNTEAFF. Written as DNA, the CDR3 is TGTGCCAGCAGCCCACAGGGGTTAAACACTGAAGCTTTCTTT.

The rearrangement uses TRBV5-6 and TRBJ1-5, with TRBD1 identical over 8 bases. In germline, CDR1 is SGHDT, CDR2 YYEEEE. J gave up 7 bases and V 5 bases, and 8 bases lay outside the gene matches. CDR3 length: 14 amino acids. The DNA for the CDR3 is TGTGCCAGCAGTGCAGGGGGCGCGAGGCAGCCCCAGCATTTT. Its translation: CASSAGGARQPQHF.

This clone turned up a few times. This CDR3 reads CASSLGLGGGIKTQYF. The CDR3 DNA sequence: TGTGCCAGCAGCTTAGGGTTGGGCGGGGGTATAAAGACCCAGTACTTC. The genes are TRBV7-2 and TRBJ2-5, with TRBD2 matching 7 bases. This CDR3 spans 16 amino acids. Germline V gives CDR1 SGHTA, CDR2 FQGNSA. The trim removed 1 base at V and 6 bases at J, leaving 11 bases unmatched.

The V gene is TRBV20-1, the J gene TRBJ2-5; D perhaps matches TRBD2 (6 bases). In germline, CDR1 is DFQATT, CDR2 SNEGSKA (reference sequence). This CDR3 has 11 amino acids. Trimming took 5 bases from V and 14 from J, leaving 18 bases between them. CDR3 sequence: CSAQLRDSTYF. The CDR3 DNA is TGCAGTGCTCAACTCCGGGACTCTACCTACTTC.

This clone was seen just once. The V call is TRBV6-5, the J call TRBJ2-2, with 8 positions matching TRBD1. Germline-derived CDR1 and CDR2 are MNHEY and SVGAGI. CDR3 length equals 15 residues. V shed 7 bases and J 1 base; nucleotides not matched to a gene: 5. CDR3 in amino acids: CASKRQGLNTGELFF. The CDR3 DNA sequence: TGTGCCAGCAAGAGACAGGGGCTGAACACCGGGGAGCTGTTTTTT.

Here the CDR3 DNA reads TGTGCCAGTACGACAGATCTGAACACTGAAGCTTTCTTT. Protein sequence: CASTTDLNTEAFF. J is TRBJ1-1 and V is TRBV19, with a possible D match to TRBD1 (5 bases). Germline V gene data show CDR1 as LNHDA and CDR2 as SQIVND (reference sequence). CDR3 length equals 13 residues. The ends were cut back, 7 bases at V and 0 bases at J, with 9 bases in the middle. Based on the CDR3 plus reference TRBV19 and TRBJ1-1, the full variable domain is DGGITQSPKYLFRKEGQNVTLSCEQNLNHDAMYWYRQDPGQGLRLIYYSQIVNDFQKGDIAEGYSVSREKKESFPLTVTSAQKNPTAFYLCASTTDLNTEAFFGQGTRLTVV.

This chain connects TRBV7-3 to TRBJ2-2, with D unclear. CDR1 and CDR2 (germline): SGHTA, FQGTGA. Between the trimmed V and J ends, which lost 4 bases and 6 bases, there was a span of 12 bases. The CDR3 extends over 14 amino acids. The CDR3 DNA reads TGTGCCAGCAGCTCCCCCCAGATTCCCGGGGAGCTGTTTTTT. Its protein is CASSSPQIPGELFF.

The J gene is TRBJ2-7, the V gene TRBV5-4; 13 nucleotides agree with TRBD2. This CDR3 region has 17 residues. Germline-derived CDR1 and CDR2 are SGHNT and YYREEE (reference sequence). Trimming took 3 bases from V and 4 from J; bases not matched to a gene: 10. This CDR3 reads CASSSPPLAGGPYEQYF. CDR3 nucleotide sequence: TGTGCCAGCAGCTCCCCACCACTAGCGGGGGGGCCGTACGAGCAGTACTTC.

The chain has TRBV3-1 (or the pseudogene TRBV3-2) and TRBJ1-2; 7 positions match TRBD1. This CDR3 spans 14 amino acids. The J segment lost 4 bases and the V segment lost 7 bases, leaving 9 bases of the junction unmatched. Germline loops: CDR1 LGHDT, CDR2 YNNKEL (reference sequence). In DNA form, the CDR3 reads TGTGCCAGCACCCAGGGGGTAGGGGGCTATGGCTACACCTTC. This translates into CASTQGVGGYGYTF.